Listed below are T cell receptor beta chains from one sample, sequenced in a study of blood T cell repertoires in COVID-19. The table came from immunoSEQ multiplex PCR; TCRdb's copy has only in-frame clones and leaves some out. The table records approximately 430,000 clones, 86% of them present only once. Source material: peripheral blood. Receptor source: a woman aged 25 to 39 with active or convalescent COVID-19. The CDR3 runs from the conserved cysteine through the conserved F or W. D genes are given only for firm matches. Clone size, where shown, is once, few, many, or a class for clones that have expanded.

j_gene,d_gene,abundance,v_gene,CDR3aa,CDR3nt
TRBJ2-7,TRBD2,NA,TRBV2,CASRQGLVHEQYF,TGTGCCAGCAGACAGGGACTAGTCCACGAGCAGTACTTC
TRBJ2-1,NA,NA,TRBV4-1,CASSQDNFLYNEQFF,TGCGCCAGCAGCCAAGATAACTTCCTTTACAATGAGCAGTTCTTC
TRBJ1-2,NA,few,TRBV6-5,CASRNSGEGGGYTF,TGTGCCAGCAGGAACAGTGGGGAGGGCGGGGGCTACACCTTC
TRBJ1-6,NA,NA,TRBV20-1,CSASQGNSPLHF,TGCAGTGCTAGTCAGGGGAATTCACCCCTCCACTTT
TRBJ2-1,NA,NA,TRBV5-4,CASSLRTPSYNEQFF,TGTGCCAGCAGCTTAAGGACTCCTTCCTACAATGAGCAGTTCTTC
TRBJ1-2,NA,NA,TRBV4-1,CASSPVMGGEFYGYTF,TGCGCCAGCAGCCCGGTGATGGGAGGCGAATTCTATGGCTACACCTTC
TRBJ1-1,NA,NA,TRBV4-1,CASSQGYGGRAEAFF,TGCGCCAGCAGCCAAGGATACGGGGGGCGAGCTGAAGCTTTCTTT
TRBJ1-5,TRBD1,NA,TRBV6-6,CASTDRGEGNQPQHF,TGTGCCAGCACAGACAGGGGGGAGGGCAATCAGCCCCAGCATTTT
TRBJ2-5,NA,NA,TRBV6-5,CASSYSITVQETQYF,TGTGCCAGCAGTTACTCGATTACAGTCCAAGAGACCCAGTACTTC
TRBJ1-4,TRBD1,NA,TRBV15,CATSSTLGRGQLNEKLFF,TGTGCCACCAGCAGTACACTTGGAAGGGGACAGCTTAATGAAAAACTGTTTTTT
TRBJ1-2,NA,NA,TRBV6-2/TRBV6-3,CASSYLGGGPPNYGYTF,TGTGCCAGCAGTTACCTCGGGGGGGGTCCCCCTAACTATGGCTACACCTTC
TRBJ1-2,TRBD1,NA,TRBV6-2/TRBV6-3,CASSYLYRGNYGYTF,TGTGCCAGCAGTTACCTTTACAGGGGTAACTATGGCTACACCTTC
TRBJ2-7,NA,NA,TRBV4-1,CASSRSAGGEYEQYF,TGCGCCAGCAGCCGATCTGCTGGAGGGGAATACGAGCAGTACTTC
TRBJ2-3,TRBD1,NA,TRBV7-9,CASSLGAGGLTQYF,TGTGCCAGCAGCTTAGGGGCAGGGGGCCTTACGCAGTATTTT
TRBJ1-1,TRBD1,NA,TRBV6-2/TRBV6-3,CASSYSSYRGRDTEAFF,TGTGCCAGCAGTTACTCGTCCTACAGGGGGCGGGATACTGAAGCTTTCTTT
TRBJ2-1,NA,NA,TRBV24-1,CASSGGTYNEQFF,TGTGCCAGCAGCGGAGGGACCTATAATGAGCAGTTCTTC
TRBJ2-7,NA,NA,TRBV19,CATHPQGSYEQYF,TGTGCCACCCACCCACAGGGATCCTACGAGCAGTACTTC
TRBJ2-2,NA,NA,TRBV4-1,CASSQGEADLGELFF,TGCGCCAGCAGCCAAGGGGAGGCCGACCTCGGGGAGCTGTTTTTT
TRBJ2-2,TRBD1,NA,TRBV6-1,CASSEWDRSNTGELFF,TGTGCCAGCAGTGAATGGGACAGAAGTAACACCGGGGAGCTGTTTTTT
TRBJ2-3,TRBD2,NA,TRBV2,CASRPGGSDTQYF,TGTGCCAGCCGTCCGGGAGGCTCAGATACGCAGTATTTT
TRBJ1-5,TRBD1,NA,TRBV3-1/TRBV3-2,CASSQTLQGGAPQHF,TGTGCCAGCAGCCAAACCCTTCAGGGGGGCGCGCCCCAGCATTTT
TRBJ1-4,NA,once,TRBV19,CASSIDPVFNEKLFF,TGTGCCAGTAGTATAGATCCGGTTTTCAATGAAAAACTGTTTTTT
TRBJ2-2,TRBD1,NA,TRBV29-1,CSVCGTGGSGELFF,TGCAGCGTTTGTGGGACAGGGGGCTCCGGGGAGCTGTTTTTT
TRBJ2-3,NA,NA,TRBV5-4,CASSHIMSLRDSGTDTQYF,TGTGCCAGCAGCCATATTATGTCCCTCCGGGACTCAGGCACAGATACGCAGTATTTT
TRBJ2-1,NA,NA,TRBV29-1,CSVEDRDSADWEQFF,TGCAGCGTTGAAGACCGGGACTCGGCTGACTGGGAGCAGTTCTTC
TRBJ1-1,TRBD1,NA,TRBV5-1,CASSHRGAEAFF,TGCGCCAGCAGCCACAGGGGCGCTGAAGCTTTCTTT
TRBJ2-2,TRBD1,NA,TRBV19,CASSPGTVNTGELFF,TGTGCCAGTAGTCCAGGGACAGTGAACACCGGGGAGCTGTTTTTT
TRBJ2-7,TRBD2,NA,TRBV25-1,CATRLAGGYEQYF,TGTGCCACGCGGCTAGCGGGAGGGTACGAGCAGTACTTC
TRBJ1-2,TRBD1,NA,TRBV2,CARGSKGTTPGTGVLPNYGYTF,TGTGCCAGGGGGTCCAAAGGAACAACACCCGGGACAGGGGTCCTCCCTAACTATGGCTACACCTTC
TRBJ2-5,NA,many,TRBV5-6,CASSLAVGAGYETQYF,TGTGCCAGCAGCTTGGCGGTAGGAGCGGGTTATGAGACCCAGTACTTC
TRBJ2-1,TRBD2,few,TRBV11-2,CATQPSGGRNNEQFF,TGTGCCACCCAGCCGAGCGGGGGGCGAAACAATGAGCAGTTCTTC
TRBJ2-5,TRBD2,NA,TRBV4-2,CASSVSGGQQETQYF,TGTGCCAGCAGCGTTAGCGGGGGCCAACAAGAGACCCAGTACTTC
TRBJ2-7,TRBD2,NA,TRBV29-1,CSAREEGYEQYF,TGCAGCGCACGGGAGGAGGGCTACGAGCAGTACTTC
TRBJ1-1,NA,few,TRBV6-5,CASSYAANTEAFF,TGTGCCAGCAGTTATGCGGCGAACACTGAAGCTTTCTTT
TRBJ1-1,NA,NA,TRBV4-1,CASSREQGNTEAFF,TGCGCCAGCAGCCGCGAACAGGGCAACACTGAAGCTTTCTTT
TRBJ1-1,TRBD1,NA,TRBV5-1,CASSGRTGAQNTEAFF,TGCGCCAGCAGCGGGCGGACAGGGGCCCAGAACACTGAAGCTTTCTTT
TRBJ1-2,TRBD1,NA,TRBV11-2,CASSSHRDRGKRFYGYTF,TGTGCCAGCAGCTCCCACCGGGACAGGGGGAAGCGTTTCTATGGCTACACCTTC
TRBJ1-1,NA,NA,TRBV21-1,CASSKLGTGGGCFLNTEAFF,TGTGCCAGCAGCAAGCTTGGGACAGGGGGAGGTTGTTTTCTGAACACTGAAGCTTTCTTT
TRBJ2-7,NA,NA,TRBV25-1,CASSATDSIYYEQYF,TGTGCCAGCAGTGCAACGGACAGTATCTACTACGAGCAGTACTTC
TRBJ1-6,NA,NA,TRBV6-5,CASSYTVTANSPLHF,TGTGCCAGCAGTTACACGGTGACAGCTAATTCACCCCTCCACTTT
TRBJ1-6,TRBD1,few,TRBV2,CASSEEPGGVGSPLHF,TGTGCCAGCAGTGAAGAGCCAGGGGGAGTCGGATCACCCCTCCACTTT
TRBJ2-7,NA,NA,TRBV2,CASSSPPGEQYF,TGTGCCAGCAGTAGCCCCCCTGGCGAGCAGTACTTC
TRBJ2-6,TRBD1,NA,TRBV15,CATSTHRSGQGLYGANVLTF,TGTGCCACCAGCACCCATCGATCCGGACAGGGTCTGTATGGGGCCAACGTCCTGACTTTC
TRBJ2-3,TRBD2,NA,TRBV5-4,CASSLGPTSGSILTDTQYF,TGTGCCAGCAGCTTAGGACCCACCAGCGGGAGCATTCTTACAGATACGCAGTATTTT
TRBJ1-1,NA,NA,TRBV6-2/TRBV6-3,CASSGLNTEAFF,TGTGCCAGCAGTGGCTTAAACACTGAAGCTTTCTTT
TRBJ2-7,NA,NA,TRBV18,CASSEEQSSYEQYF,TGTGCCAGTTCCGAAGAACAGAGCTCCTACGAGCAGTACTTC
TRBJ1-1,TRBD1,once,TRBV5-8,CASSEDRGYTEAFF,TGTGCCAGCAGCGAGGACAGGGGGTACACTGAAGCTTTCTTT
TRBJ1-5,NA,NA,TRBV24-1,CATTAWEDQPQHF,TGTGCCACCACCGCCTGGGAGGATCAGCCCCAGCATTTT
TRBJ1-1,NA,NA,TRBV12-5,CASGSPGIEAFF,TGTGCTAGTGGTTCCCCAGGCATTGAAGCTTTCTTT
TRBJ2-3,TRBD2,once,TRBV5-1,CASSLAASGATDTQYF,TGCGCCAGCAGCTTGGCGGCTAGCGGAGCCACAGATACGCAGTATTTT
TRBJ1-2,TRBD1,NA,TRBV5-1,CASSPHQQGAELYGYTF,TGCGCCAGCAGCCCGCACCAACAGGGGGCGGAATTGTATGGCTACACCTTC
TRBJ2-7,NA,NA,TRBV19,CASSITGGDYEQYF,TGTGCCAGTAGTATTACGGGGGGCGACTACGAGCAGTACTTC
TRBJ1-2,NA,NA,TRBV30,CAWSPDPGKPYYGYTF,TGTGCCTGGAGCCCCGATCCAGGAAAGCCCTACTATGGCTACACCTTC
TRBJ1-3,NA,NA,TRBV19,CASAGNSGNTIYF,TGTGCCAGTGCCGGGAACTCTGGAAACACCATATATTTT
TRBJ1-1,TRBD1,once,TRBV5-1,CASSPPQTGAEAFF,TGCGCCAGCAGCCCCCCCCAGACAGGGGCTGAAGCTTTCTTT